The T cell receptor beta chain under discussion was sequenced for a study of T cell changes during pregnancy in multiple sclerosis. A word on this clone: This same CDR3 is encoded by further DNA sequences in the sample.

The assay was immunoSEQ multiplex PCR, and TCRdb's table has in-frame clones only and misses some. The table shows 100,000 or so clones, with 90% to 95% occurring only once. The CDR3 contains 15 residues. CDR1 and CDR2 (germline): MDHEN, SYDVKM. The ends were cut back, 2 bases at V and 0 bases at J, with 7 bases in the middle. V and J are TRBV28 and TRBJ1-4, with TRBD1 as a possible D gene (5 bases). Sequenced material: peripheral blood, taken after pregnancy. The receptor's source is a female donor in good health, enrolled as a control in a pregnancy study. Here the CDR3 DNA reads TGTGCCAGCAGTTTAGCGGGGGCAACTAATGAAAAACTGTTTTTT. Its translation is CASSLAGATNEKLFF.